This T cell receptor (beta chain) was identified in a study of blood T cell repertoires in COVID-19. Study-wide background: There were acute and convalescent COVID-19 samples, and they came from the United States, Italy and Spain.

V gave up 0 bases and J gave up 2 bases, with 11 bases separating them. CDR3 length equals 15 residues. Looked up from germline, CDR1 is SGHRS and CDR2 is YFSETQ. In the source study's methods: Amplified reference gene primers provided the basis for estimating nucleated cell counts. Sequencing was performed with immunoSEQ multiplex PCR; in TCRdb, only in-frame clones are kept and a portion is missing. V and J calls and clone size follow that table, whereas D and trimming were derived from the DNA. The repertoire holds about 63,000 clones, with about 74% as singletons. This clonotype was obtained from a woman of 80 years or more with acute or convalescent COVID-19. The chain carries TRBV5-1 and TRBJ1-2; a weak D match, TRBD1 (5 bases). Source material: peripheral blood. The chain's CDR3 is CASSLGSGANYGYTF. DNA for the CDR3: TGCGCCAGCAGCTTGGGGTCTGGGGCCAACTATGGCTACACCTTC.